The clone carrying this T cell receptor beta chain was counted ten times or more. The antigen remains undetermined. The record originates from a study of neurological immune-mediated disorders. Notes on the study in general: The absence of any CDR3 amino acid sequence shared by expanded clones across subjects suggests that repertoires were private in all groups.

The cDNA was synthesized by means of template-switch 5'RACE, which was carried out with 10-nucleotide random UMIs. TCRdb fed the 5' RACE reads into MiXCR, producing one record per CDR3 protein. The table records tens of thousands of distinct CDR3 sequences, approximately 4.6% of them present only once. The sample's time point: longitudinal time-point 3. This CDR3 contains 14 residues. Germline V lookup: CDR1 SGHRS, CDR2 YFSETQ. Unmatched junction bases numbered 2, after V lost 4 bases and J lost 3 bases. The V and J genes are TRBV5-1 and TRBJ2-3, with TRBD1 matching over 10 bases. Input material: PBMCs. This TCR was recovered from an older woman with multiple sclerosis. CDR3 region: CASSVDRGTDTQYF. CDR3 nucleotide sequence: TGCGCCAGCAGCGTGGACAGGGGGACAGATACGCAGTATTTT.